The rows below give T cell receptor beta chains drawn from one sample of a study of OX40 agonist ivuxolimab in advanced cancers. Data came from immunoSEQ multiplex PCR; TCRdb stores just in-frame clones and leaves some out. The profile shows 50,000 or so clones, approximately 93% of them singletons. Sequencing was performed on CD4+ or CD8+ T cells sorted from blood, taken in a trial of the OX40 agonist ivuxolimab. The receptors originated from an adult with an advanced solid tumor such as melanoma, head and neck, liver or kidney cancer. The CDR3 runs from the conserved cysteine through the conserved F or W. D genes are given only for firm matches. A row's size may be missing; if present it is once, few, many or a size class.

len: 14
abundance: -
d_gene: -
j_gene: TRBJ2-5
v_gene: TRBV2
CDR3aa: CASTVLRWGETQYF
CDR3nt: TGTGCCAGCACGGTCCTTCGCTGGGGAGAGACCCAGTACTTC

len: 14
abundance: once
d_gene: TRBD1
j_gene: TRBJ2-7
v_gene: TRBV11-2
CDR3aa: CASSLLRTGLEQYF
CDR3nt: TGTGCCAGCAGCTTACTACGGACAGGGCTCGAGCAGTACTTC

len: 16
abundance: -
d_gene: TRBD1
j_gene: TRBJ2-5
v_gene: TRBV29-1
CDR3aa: CSVGEWDRGHGETQYF
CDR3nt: TGCAGCGTTGGAGAGTGGGACAGGGGGCATGGGGAGACCCAGTACTTC

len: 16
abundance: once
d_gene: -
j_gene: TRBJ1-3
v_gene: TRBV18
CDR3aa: CASSSGQPSSGNTIYF
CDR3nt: TGTGCCAGCTCATCGGGCCAACCCTCCTCTGGAAACACCATATATTTT

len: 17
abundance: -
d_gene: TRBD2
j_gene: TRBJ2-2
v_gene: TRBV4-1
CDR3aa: CASSQEIRGRATGELFF
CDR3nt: TGCGCCAGCAGCCAAGAAATTCGCGGGAGGGCAACCGGGGAGCTGTTTTTT

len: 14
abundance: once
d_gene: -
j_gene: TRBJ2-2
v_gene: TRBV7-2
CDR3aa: CASSRERAIGELFF
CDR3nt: TGTGCCAGCAGCCGAGAACGGGCAATCGGGGAGCTGTTTTTT

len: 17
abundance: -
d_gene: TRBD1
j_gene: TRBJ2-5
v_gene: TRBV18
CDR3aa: CASSPRSGGAMVETQYF
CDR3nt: TGTGCCAGCTCACCACGGTCAGGGGGCGCGATGGTAGAGACCCAGTACTTC

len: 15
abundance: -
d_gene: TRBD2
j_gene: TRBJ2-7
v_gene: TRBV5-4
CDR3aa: CASSPDSGGTYEQYF
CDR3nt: TGTGCCAGCAGCCCGGATAGCGGGGGTACCTACGAGCAGTACTTC

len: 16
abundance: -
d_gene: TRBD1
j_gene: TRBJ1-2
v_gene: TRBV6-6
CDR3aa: CASSKPTGGRYYGYTF
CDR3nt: TGTGCCAGCAGTAAACCGACAGGGGGCCGGTACTATGGCTACACCTTC

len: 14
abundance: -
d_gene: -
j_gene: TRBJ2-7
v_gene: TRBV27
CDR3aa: CASRRALRDGWQYF
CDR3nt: TGTGCCAGCAGGAGGGCCCTGCGGGATGGTTGGCAGTACTTC

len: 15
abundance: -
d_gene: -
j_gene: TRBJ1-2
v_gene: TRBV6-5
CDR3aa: CASSTVPGQGYGYTF
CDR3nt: TGTGCCAGCAGTACAGTGCCGGGACAAGGCTATGGCTACACCTTC

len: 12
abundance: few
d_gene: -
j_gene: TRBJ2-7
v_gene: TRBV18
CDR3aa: CASSLGTSEQYF
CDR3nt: TGTGCCAGCTCACTCGGGACGAGTGAGCAGTACTTC

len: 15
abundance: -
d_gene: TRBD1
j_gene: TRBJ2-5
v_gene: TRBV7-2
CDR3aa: CASSLGSAGGMAQYF
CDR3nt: TGTGCCAGCAGCTTAGGGAGTGCAGGGGGAATGGCCCAGTACTTC

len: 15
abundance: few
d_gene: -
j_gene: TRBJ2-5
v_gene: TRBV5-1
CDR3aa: CASSLGSAEQETQYF
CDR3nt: TGCGCCAGCAGCTTGGGGTCGGCAGAGCAAGAGACCCAGTACTTC

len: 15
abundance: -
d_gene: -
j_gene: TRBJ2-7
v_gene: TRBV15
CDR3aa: CATSRDLARSYEQYF
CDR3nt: TGTGCCACCAGCAGAGACCTGGCCAGATCCTACGAGCAGTACTTC

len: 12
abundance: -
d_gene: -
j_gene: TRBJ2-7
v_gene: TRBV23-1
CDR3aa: CASSQYEVGIDF
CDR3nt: TGCGCCAGCAGTCAATACGAGGTCGGCATCGACTTC

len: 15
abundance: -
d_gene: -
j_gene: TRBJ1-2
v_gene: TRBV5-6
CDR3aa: CASREVGRQFYGYTF
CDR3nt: TGTGCCAGCAGGGAGGTCGGCAGGCAGTTCTATGGCTACACCTTC

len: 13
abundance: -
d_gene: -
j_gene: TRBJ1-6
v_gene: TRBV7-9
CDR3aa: CASSLDANSPLHF
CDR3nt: TGTGCCAGCAGTCTCGACGCGAATTCACCCCTCCACTTT

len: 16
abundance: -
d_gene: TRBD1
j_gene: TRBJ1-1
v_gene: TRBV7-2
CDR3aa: CASSLEDRVRNTEAFF
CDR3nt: TGTGCCAGCAGCTTAGAGGACAGGGTTCGGAACACTGAAGCTTTCTTT

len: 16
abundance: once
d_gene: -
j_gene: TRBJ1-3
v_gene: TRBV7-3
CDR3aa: CASSLGGSGSGNTIYF
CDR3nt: TGTGCCAGCAGCTTGGGAGGTTCGGGCTCTGGAAACACCATATATTTT

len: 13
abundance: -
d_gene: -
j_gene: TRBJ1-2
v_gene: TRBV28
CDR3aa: CASSQRWLWGYTF
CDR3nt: TGTGCCAGCAGCCAGAGATGGTTGTGGGGCTACACCTTC

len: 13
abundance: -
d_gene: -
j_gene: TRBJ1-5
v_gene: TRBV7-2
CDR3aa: CASSLAANQPQHF
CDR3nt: TGTGCCAGCAGCTTAGCGGCCAATCAGCCCCAGCATTTT

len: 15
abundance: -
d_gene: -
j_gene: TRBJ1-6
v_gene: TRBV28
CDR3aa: CASTPDISYNSPLHF
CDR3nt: TGTGCCAGCACCCCGGACATCTCCTATAATTCACCCCTCCACTTT

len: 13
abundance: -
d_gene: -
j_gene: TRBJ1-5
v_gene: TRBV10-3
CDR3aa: CAITPQANQPQHF
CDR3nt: TGTGCCATCACCCCACAGGCCAATCAGCCCCAGCATTTT

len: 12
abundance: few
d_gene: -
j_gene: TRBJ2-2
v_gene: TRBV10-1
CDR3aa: CASRENTGELFF
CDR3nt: TGCGCCAGCAGGGAGAACACCGGGGAGCTGTTTTTT

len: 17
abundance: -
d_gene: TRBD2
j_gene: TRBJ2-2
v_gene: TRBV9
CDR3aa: CASSVVSGGENTGELFF
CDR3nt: TGTGCCAGCAGCGTAGTGAGCGGGGGGGAGAACACCGGGGAGCTGTTTTTT

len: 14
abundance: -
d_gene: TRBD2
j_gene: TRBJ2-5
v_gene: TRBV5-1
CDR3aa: CASREPGGGETQYF
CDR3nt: TGCGCCAGCAGAGAGCCGGGAGGAGGAGAGACCCAGTACTTC

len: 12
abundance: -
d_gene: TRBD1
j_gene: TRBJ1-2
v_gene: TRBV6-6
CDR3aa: CASRGQGGGYTF
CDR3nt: TGTGCCAGCAGGGGACAGGGGGGAGGCTACACCTTC

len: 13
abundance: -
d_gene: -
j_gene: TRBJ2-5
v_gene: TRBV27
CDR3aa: CASSINYQETQYF
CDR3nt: TGTGCCAGCAGTATAAATTATCAAGAGACCCAGTACTTC

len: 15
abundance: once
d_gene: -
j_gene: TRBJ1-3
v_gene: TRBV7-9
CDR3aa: CASSLSKSSGNTIYF
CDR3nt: TGTGCCAGCAGCTTGTCCAAGAGCTCTGGAAACACCATATATTTT

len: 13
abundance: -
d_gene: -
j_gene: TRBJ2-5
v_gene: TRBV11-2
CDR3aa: CASSTRTAETQYF
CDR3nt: TGTGCCAGCAGCACCCGGACGGCGGAGACCCAGTACTTC

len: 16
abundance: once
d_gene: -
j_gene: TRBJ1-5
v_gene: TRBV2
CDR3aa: CASSEGMGGMEQPQHF
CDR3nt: TGTGCCAGCAGTGAAGGTATGGGGGGGATGGAGCAGCCCCAGCATTTT